This TCR beta chain was captured in a study of early T cells in non-severe SARS-CoV-2 infection. Turning to the study itself: The chains were unpaired, and the sequenced material was bulk RNA from unsorted whole blood. Broader study findings: The matching step, a VDJdb search, favored anti-spike CD8 responses and missed private and CD4 specificities.

This clonotype was picked up many times. What it recognizes is unknown. Individual cDNA molecules each received unique molecular identifiers attached to them. TCRdb called the 5' RACE reads again in MiXCR, with one record for every CDR3 protein. The sample shows about 37,000 distinct CDR3 sequences, about 5.3% of them seen only once. Trimming removed 0 bases at V and 3 bases at J, with 14 bases between. Germline V gene lookup returns CDR1 SGHVS and CDR2 FQNEAQ. This CDR3 has 16 amino acids. This clonotype was sampled from an adult who was a healthcare worker with PCR-confirmed SARS-CoV-2 infection or an uninfected control (not recorded which). The specimen was whole blood. The chain joins TRBV7-8 to TRBJ1-2; possibly TRBD1 for D (5 bases). The CDR3 sequence is CASSLAQQDSYYGYTF. DNA of the CDR3: TGTGCCAGCAGCTTAGCCCAACAGGACTCCTACTATGGCTACACCTTC. Looking up the rest from reference TRBV7-8 and TRBJ1-2 gives the full variable domain: GAGVSQSPRYKVAKRGQDVALRCDPISGHVSLFWYQQALGQGPEFLTYFQNEAQLDKSGLPSDRFFAERPEGSVSTLKIQRTQQEDSAVYLCASSLAQQDSYYGYTFGSGTRLTVV.